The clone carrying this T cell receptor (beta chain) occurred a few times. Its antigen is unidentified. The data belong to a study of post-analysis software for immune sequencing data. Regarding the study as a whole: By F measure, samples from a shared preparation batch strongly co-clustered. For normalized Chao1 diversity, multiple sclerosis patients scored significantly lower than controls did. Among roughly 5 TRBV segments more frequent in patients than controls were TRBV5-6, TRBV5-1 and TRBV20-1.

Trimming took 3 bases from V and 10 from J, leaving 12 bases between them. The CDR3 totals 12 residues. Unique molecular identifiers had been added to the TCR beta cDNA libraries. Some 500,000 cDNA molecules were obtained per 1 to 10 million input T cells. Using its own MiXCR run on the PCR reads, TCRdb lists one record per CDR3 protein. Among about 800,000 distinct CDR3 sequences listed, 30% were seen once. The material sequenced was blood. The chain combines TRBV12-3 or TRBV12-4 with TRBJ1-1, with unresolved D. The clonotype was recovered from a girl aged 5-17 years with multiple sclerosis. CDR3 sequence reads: CASSFILSRAFF. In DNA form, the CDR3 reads TGTGCCAGCAGTTTTATACTTTCAAGAGCTTTCTTT.